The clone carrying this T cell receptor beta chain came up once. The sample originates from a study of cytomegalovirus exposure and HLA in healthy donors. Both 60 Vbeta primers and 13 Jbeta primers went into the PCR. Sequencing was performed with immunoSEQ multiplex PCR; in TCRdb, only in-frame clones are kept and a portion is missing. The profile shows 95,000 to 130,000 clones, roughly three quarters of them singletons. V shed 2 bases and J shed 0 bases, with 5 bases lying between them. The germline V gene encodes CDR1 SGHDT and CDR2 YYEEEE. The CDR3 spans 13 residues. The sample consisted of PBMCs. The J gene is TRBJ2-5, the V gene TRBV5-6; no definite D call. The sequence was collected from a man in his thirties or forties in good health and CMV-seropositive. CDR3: CASSLDNQETQYF. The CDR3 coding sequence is TGTGCCAGCAGCTTAGACAACCAAGAGACCCAGTACTTC. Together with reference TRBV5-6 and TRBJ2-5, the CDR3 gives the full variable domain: DAGVTQSPTHLIKTRGQQVTLRCSPKSGHDTVSWYQQALGQGPQFIFQYYEEEERQRGNFPDRFSGHQFPNYSSELNVNALLLGDSALYLCASSLDNQETQYFGPGTRLLVL.